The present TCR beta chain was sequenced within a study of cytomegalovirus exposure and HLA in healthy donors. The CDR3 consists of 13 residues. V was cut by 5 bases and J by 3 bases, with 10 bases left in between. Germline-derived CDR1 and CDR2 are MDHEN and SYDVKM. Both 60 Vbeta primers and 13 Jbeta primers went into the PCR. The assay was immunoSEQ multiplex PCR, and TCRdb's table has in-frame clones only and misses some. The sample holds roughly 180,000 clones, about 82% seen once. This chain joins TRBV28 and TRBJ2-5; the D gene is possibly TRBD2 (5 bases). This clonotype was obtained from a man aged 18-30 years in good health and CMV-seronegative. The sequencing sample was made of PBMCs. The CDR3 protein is CASSQDGKETQYF. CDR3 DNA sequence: TGTGCCAGCAGTCAGGACGGGAAAGAGACCCAGTACTTC.